This T cell receptor beta chain is drawn from a study of T cell responses to AZD1222 COVID-19 vaccine. Study at large: Pooled in the analysis were second doses at about 4 or about 12 weeks.

V was pared by 2 bases and J by 3 bases, with 6 bases of the junction left unmatched. In germline, CDR1 is SGHDN, CDR2 FVKESK. The CDR3 is 15 residues long. The data were produced by immunoSEQ multiplex PCR, yet TCRdb's version contains in-frame clones alone and is incomplete. The table lists some 140,000 clones, 93% of them singletons. This clonotype originated in an adult in good health. Sequenced here: peripheral blood, sampled on day 0 of AZD1222 vaccination. The chain has TRBV14 and TRBJ2-5, with 7 positions matching TRBD2. Written as DNA, the CDR3 is TGTGCCAGCAGCCAATTGGGCAGCGGGAAAGAGACCCAGTACTTC. Amino acids: CASSQLGSGKETQYF. Full variable domain (outside the CDR3, taken from reference TRBV14 and TRBJ2-5): EAGVTQFPSHSVIEKGQTVTLRCDPISGHDNLYWYRRVMGKEIKFLLHFVKESKQDESGMPNNRFLAERTGGTYSTLKVQPAELEDSGVYFCASSQLGSGKETQYFGPGTRLLVL.